The rows below give T cell receptor beta chains drawn from one sample of a study of radiotherapy plus CTLA-4 blockade in lung cancer. This table comes from immunoSEQ multiplex PCR, and its TCRdb copy is limited to in-frame clones, with some not included. The data contain about 73,000 clones, roughly 84% of them seen just once; the ten biggest clones take up less than 45%. Source: peripheral blood, taken from a patient treated with radiotherapy plus ipilimumab. These receptors were obtained from a human donor with non-small cell lung cancer that progressed on radiotherapy plus ipilimumab. CDR3s include the opening cysteine and the closing phenylalanine or tryptophan. D genes are given only for firm matches. Only some rows state a clone size, as once, few, many or a class for expanded clones.

CDR3aa | CDR3nt | j_gene | abundance | len | v_gene | d_gene
CASSLARTRTDTQYF | TGTGCCAGCAGCTTAGCGCGGACCCGCACAGATACGCAGTATTTT | TRBJ2-3 | NA | 15 | TRBV7-9 | NA
CASKVAGETGELFF | TGTGCCAGCAAGGTAGCGGGAGAGACCGGGGAGCTGTTTTTT | TRBJ2-2 | NA | 14 | TRBV4-1 | TRBD2
CASRAPGQGAYEQYF | TGTGCCAGCAGAGCCCCGGGACAGGGGGCTTACGAGCAGTACTTC | TRBJ2-7 | NA | 15 | TRBV6-5 | TRBD1
CAWSVLGARETQYF | TGTGCCTGGAGTGTACTCGGGGCGCGGGAGACCCAGTACTTC | TRBJ2-5 | NA | 14 | TRBV30 | NA
CAWSVAVDQPQHF | TGTGCCTGGAGTGTAGCAGTGGATCAGCCCCAGCATTTT | TRBJ1-5 | NA | 13 | TRBV30 | NA
CASTTGTTEAFF | TGTGCCAGTACGACAGGGACCACTGAAGCTTTCTTT | TRBJ1-1 | once | 12 | TRBV6-1 | TRBD1
CASSRGHTYEQYF | TGTGCCAGCAGTAGGGGTCATACCTACGAGCAGTACTTC | TRBJ2-7 | NA | 13 | TRBV6-1 | NA
CASSVAAGREQFF | TGTGCCAGCAGCGTCGCCGCGGGGAGAGAGCAGTTCTTC | TRBJ2-1 | NA | 13 | TRBV9 | NA
CASSSQTGIRTDTQYF | TGTGCCAGCAGCTCCCAGACAGGGATAAGGACAGATACGCAGTATTTT | TRBJ2-3 | NA | 16 | TRBV9 | TRBD1
CAISGQEGAYNEQFF | TGTGCCATCAGTGGCCAGGAGGGGGCCTACAATGAGCAGTTCTTC | TRBJ2-1 | few | 15 | TRBV10-3 | NA
CASSLGGIRYGYTF | TGTGCCAGCAGCTTAGGAGGGATCCGCTATGGCTACACCTTC | TRBJ1-2 | NA | 14 | TRBV13 | NA
CASSLIQGSLSGNTIYF | TGTGCCAGCAGTTTAATACAGGGGAGTCTGTCTGGAAACACCATATATTTT | TRBJ1-3 | NA | 17 | TRBV28 | TRBD1
CASSEGQGGTGELFF | TGTGCCAGCAGTGAAGGGCAGGGGGGCACCGGGGAGCTGTTTTTT | TRBJ2-2 | NA | 15 | TRBV2 | NA
CASSLSSGTVNYGYTF | TGTGCCAGCAGTTTGTCGTCCGGGACAGTAAACTATGGCTACACCTTC | TRBJ1-2 | few | 16 | TRBV27 | TRBD1
CASSLDLTDTQYF | TGTGCTAGCAGCTTAGACCTAACAGATACGCAGTATTTT | TRBJ2-3 | NA | 13 | TRBV7-7 | NA
CASSPGWAGNTEAFF | TGTGCCAGCTCACCTGGGTGGGCGGGTAACACTGAAGCTTTCTTT | TRBJ1-1 | NA | 15 | TRBV18 | NA
CASSLEDRAYGYTF | TGCGCCAGCAGCTTGGAGGACAGGGCTTATGGCTACACCTTC | TRBJ1-2 | NA | 14 | TRBV5-1 | TRBD1
CSVGQRTDTQYF | TGCAGCGTTGGACAGCGCACAGATACGCAGTATTTT | TRBJ2-3 | NA | 12 | TRBV29-1 | NA
CASSRDFNYGYTF | TGTGCCAGTAGCAGGGATTTTAACTATGGCTACACCTTC | TRBJ1-2 | NA | 13 | TRBV19 | NA
CASSLSPGGGDEQFF | TGTGCCAGCAGTTTATCCCCAGGGGGTGGTGATGAGCAGTTCTTC | TRBJ2-1 | NA | 15 | TRBV27 | TRBD1
CASSTGGRQNEKLFF | TGTGCCAGTAGTACCGGGGGGAGACAGAATGAAAAACTGTTTTTT | TRBJ1-4 | NA | 15 | TRBV19 | NA
CTSSPLIPGQINSYEQYF | TGCACCAGCAGCCCGCTTATCCCGGGACAGATTAACTCCTACGAGCAGTACTTC | TRBJ2-7 | NA | 18 | TRBV1 | NA
CASSADITGELFF | TGTGCCAGCAGCGCGGACATCACCGGGGAGCTGTTTTTT | TRBJ2-2 | NA | 13 | TRBV9 | NA
CASSFALSGVAKNIQYF | TGTGCCAGCAGCTTCGCCCTCAGCGGCGTCGCCAAAAACATTCAGTACTTC | TRBJ2-4 | NA | 17 | TRBV28 | NA
CASSLKGFEQFF | TGTGCCAGCAGTTTAAAGGGGTTTGAGCAGTTCTTC | TRBJ2-1 | once | 12 | TRBV28 | NA
CASREGGQETQYF | TGTGCCAGCAGGGAGGGAGGTCAAGAGACCCAGTACTTC | TRBJ2-5 | NA | 13 | TRBV6-6 | NA
CASGLASGELFF | TGCGCCAGTGGACTAGCCTCCGGGGAGCTGTTTTTT | TRBJ2-2 | once | 12 | TRBV10-1 | TRBD2
CASSVNMAAGLAGVDEQYF | TGTGCCAGCAGCGTGAACATGGCCGCAGGACTAGCGGGAGTAGACGAGCAGTACTTC | TRBJ2-7 | NA | 19 | TRBV9 | TRBD2
CACLRLAGVRDTQYF | TGTGCCTGTCTTCGACTAGCGGGGGTTCGAGATACGCAGTATTTT | TRBJ2-3 | NA | 15 | TRBV30 | TRBD2
CASGLAVNEQFF | TGCGCCAGCGGGCTAGCGGTCAATGAGCAGTTCTTC | TRBJ2-1 | NA | 12 | TRBV10-1 | TRBD2
CASSLENTPEAFF | TGTGCCAGCAGCTTGGAAAACACCCCTGAAGCTTTCTTT | TRBJ1-1 | NA | 13 | TRBV5-4 | NA
CSVVAGGNTIYF | TGCAGCGTTGTCGCGGGGGGAAACACCATATATTTT | TRBJ1-3 | NA | 12 | TRBV29-1 | NA
CAWSRVAGADTQYF | TGTGCCTGGAGTCGGGTAGCGGGAGCAGATACGCAGTATTTT | TRBJ2-3 | NA | 14 | TRBV30 | TRBD2
CASRERTNYGYTF | TGCGCCAGCAGGGAGCGGACTAACTATGGCTACACCTTC | TRBJ1-2 | NA | 13 | TRBV5-1 | NA
CASRGQGPNSNQPQHF | TGTGCCAGCAGAGGACAGGGGCCTAATAGCAATCAGCCCCAGCATTTT | TRBJ1-5 | once | 16 | TRBV28 | TRBD1
CASSPRDRGSVEPQHF | TGTGCCAGCTCACCACGAGACAGGGGGTCTGTGGAGCCCCAGCATTTT | TRBJ1-5 | NA | 16 | TRBV18 | TRBD1